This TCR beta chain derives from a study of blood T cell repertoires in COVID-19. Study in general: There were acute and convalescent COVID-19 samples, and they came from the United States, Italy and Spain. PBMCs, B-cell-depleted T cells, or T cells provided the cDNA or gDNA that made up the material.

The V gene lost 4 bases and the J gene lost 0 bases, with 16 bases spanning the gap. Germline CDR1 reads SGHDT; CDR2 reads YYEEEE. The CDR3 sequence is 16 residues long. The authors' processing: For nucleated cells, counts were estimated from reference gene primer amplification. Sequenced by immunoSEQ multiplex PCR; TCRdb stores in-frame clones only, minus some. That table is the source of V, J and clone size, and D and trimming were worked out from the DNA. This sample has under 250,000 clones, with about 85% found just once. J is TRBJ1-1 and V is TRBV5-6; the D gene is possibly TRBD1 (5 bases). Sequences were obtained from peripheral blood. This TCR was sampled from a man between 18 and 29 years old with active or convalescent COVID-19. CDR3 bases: TGTGCCAGCAGCCCGCGGGGGGTCATGATGAACACTGAAGCTTTCTTT. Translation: CASSPRGVMMNTEAFF. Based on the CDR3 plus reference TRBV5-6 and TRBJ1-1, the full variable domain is DAGVTQSPTHLIKTRGQQVTLRCSPKSGHDTVSWYQQALGQGPQFIFQYYEEEERQRGNFPDRFSGHQFPNYSSELNVNALLLGDSALYLCASSPRGVMMNTEAFFGQGTRLTVV.